This passage covers 13 T cell receptor beta chains from one sample sequenced in a study of T-cell reconstitution after alpha-beta-depleted transplantation in children (dated by TCRdb to 2015 to 2016). What this sample's treatment or condition label stands for: allogeneic hematopoietic cell transplantation with graft depleted of TCRalphabeta T cells and CD19 B cells. The library was made by PCR. TCRdb shows the sequencer as Illumina HiSeq 2500. To normalize quantification of the TCRbeta repertoire, the TCR libraries were built with molecular barcoding that relied on unique molecular identifiers. TCRdb applied fastp at Q25 and MiXCR to the public reads, then kept only in-frame beta chains. A single entry per CDR3 protein holds the most common genes and DNA from its merged rows. The sample table lists around 64,000 distinct CDR3 sequences, roughly a tenth of them with a count of one. Under 15% of the sample lies in the top ten.

This specimen consisted of PBMCs, obtained before TCRalphabeta/CD19-depleted stem cell transplant. The receptors originated from a boy between 10 and 17 years old with acute myeloid leukemia, due to receive a stem cell transplant.

This clonotype showed up many times. The chain recombines TRBV7-6 with TRBJ2-7; D not certain. The V end lost 5 bases, the J end lost 3 bases, and 14 bases lay between the germline ends. This CDR3 region has 14 residues. Germline V gene data show CDR1 as SGHVS and CDR2 as FNYEAQ. The CDR3 coding sequence is TGTGCCAGCAGCGCCCGCCCAGCGAACTACGAGCAGTACTTC. Amino acids: CASSARPANYEQYF.

This clonotype was recorded many times. This sequence joins TRBV7-3 and TRBJ1-6, with D maybe TRBD1 (6 bases). V was pared by 3 bases and J by 7 bases, with 10 bases between. The CDR3 contains 14 residues. From germline, CDR1 is SGHTA and CDR2 FQGTGA. CDR3 amino acids: CASSLRQGNSPLHF. In DNA, the CDR3 is TGTGCCAGCAGCTTGAGGCAGGGGAATTCACCCCTCCACTTT.

As to this clonotype: This may stem from a read error, because a much larger clone lies one nucleotide away. The chain is built from TRBV20-1 and TRBJ2-5; 7 bases are a match to TRBD1. Germline loops: CDR1 DFQATT, CDR2 SNEGSKA (reference sequence). This CDR3 has 12 amino acids. V lost 5 bases and J lost 4; bases outside the gene matches: 4. CDR3 sequence reads: CSARDSRETQYF. CDR3 nucleotides: TGCAGTGCTCGGGACAGCCGAGAGACCCAGTACTTC.

This clonotype was detected many times. The chain couples TRBV3-1 to TRBJ2-7, with D unclear. Trimming shortened V by 1 base and J by 6 bases, and 4 bases separated the two germline ends. Germline-derived CDR1 and CDR2 are LGHDT and YNNKEL (reference sequence). The length of the CDR3 is 11 residues. CDR3 sequence: CASSQVGEQYF. CDR3 in DNA: TGTGCCAGCAGCCAAGTGGGCGAGCAGTACTTC.

The V gene is TRBV9, the J gene TRBJ2-4; 12 nucleotides line up with TRBD2. Trimming at V came to 0 bases and at J to 6 bases, leaving 7 bases not matched to a gene. Germline assignment: CDR1 SGDLS and CDR2 YYNGEE. The CDR3 runs 17 residues. CDR3 region: CASSVALAGGPGNIQYF. CDR3 sequence (DNA): TGTGCCAGCAGCGTAGCACTAGCGGGAGGACCGGGAAACATTCAGTACTTC.

This clonotype was found many times. The rearrangement joins TRBV7-2 to TRBJ2-1; D perhaps matches TRBD1 (6 bases). Germline V CDR1 and CDR2: SGHTA, FQGNSA. V gave up 6 bases and J gave up 3 bases, with 9 bases separating them. The CDR3 covers 13 residues. Here the CDR3 reads CASRGAVYNEQFF. CDR3 nucleotides: TGTGCCAGCAGGGGGGCCGTCTACAATGAGCAGTTCTTC.

This clonotype was found many times. The chain carries TRBV7-2 and TRBJ1-1; no clear D gene. The ends were cut back, 4 bases at V and 1 base at J, with 19 bases in the middle. The CDR3 consists of 17 residues. Germline values: CDR1 SGHTA, CDR2 FQGNSA. The CDR3 DNA follows: TGTGCCAGCAGCTATTTGCCGGTAGACCGGGAGAACACTGAAGCTTTCTTT. Its protein is CASSYLPVDRENTEAFF.

This clonotype has a count of ten or more. This CDR3 reads CASGTGVLGANVLTF. The CDR3 DNA sequence: TGTGCCAGCGGGACAGGGGTTTTGGGGGCCAACGTCCTGACTTTC. The chain joins TRBV10-3 to TRBJ2-6, with 10 bases lining up with TRBD1. Looked up from germline, CDR1 is ENHRY and CDR2 is SYGVKD. The CDR3 totals 15 residues. The ends lost 10 bases at V and 4 bases at J; junction bases unmatched: 7.

The sample holds a few counts of this clonotype. This chain connects TRBV14 to TRBJ2-5; possibly TRBD2 for D (7 bases). Between the trimmed V and J ends, which lost 4 bases and 4 bases, there was a span of 22 bases. Germline CDR1 is SGHDN and CDR2 is FVKESK. This CDR3 has 17 amino acids. CDR3 in amino acids: CASSPRGGSMVGETQYF. The CDR3, as DNA: TGTGCCAGCAGCCCTAGGGGGGGGTCGATGGTTGGAGAGACCCAGTACTTC.

This clonotype has only a few counts. CDR3 amino acids: CASSPLRLNSNQPQHF. CDR3 bases: TGTGCCAGCTCACCACTACGCCTAAATAGCAATCAGCCCCAGCATTTT. The chain combines TRBV18 with TRBJ1-5, with no clear D. The CDR3 loop spans 16 amino acids. V was cut by 1 base and J by 0 bases, with 10 bases left in between. Germline CDR1 and CDR2: KGHSH and LQKENI.

This clonotype was counted at least ten times. The rearrangement links TRBV11-2 to TRBJ2-2, with 7 bases identical to TRBD2. In germline, CDR1 is SGHAT, CDR2 FQNNGV. With 2 bases clipped from V and 0 bases from J, the junction kept 9 bases outside the gene matches. The CDR3 contains 18 residues. CDR3 region: CASSLSLTGGSNTGELFF. The CDR3 DNA reads TGTGCCAGCAGCTTATCCCTCACGGGGGGTTCGAACACCGGGGAGCTGTTTTTT. The entire variable domain, with the rest obtained from reference TRBV11-2 and TRBJ2-2, is as follows: EAGVAQSPRYKIIEKRQSVAFWCNPISGHATLYWYQQILGQGPKLLIQFQNNGVVDDSQLPKDRFSAERLKGVDSTLKIQPAKLEDSAVYLCASSLSLTGGSNTGELFFGEGSRLTVL.

This clonotype has at least ten counts. The junction does not match germline at one end; this may be a read error. The chain employs TRBV2 and TRBJ2-1, with 11 bases fitting TRBD2. The CDR3 is 15 residues long. Germline V gives CDR1 SNHLY, CDR2 FYNNEI. CDR3 nucleotides: TGTGCCAGCCTTAGCGGGGGGGTGTCCTACAGTGAGCAGTTCTTC. It yields the protein CASLSGGVSYSEQFF. Full variable domain (outside the CDR3, taken from reference TRBV2 and TRBJ2-1): EPEVTQTPSHQVTQMGQEVILRCVPISNHLYFYWYRQILGQKVEFLVSFYNNEISEKSEIFDDQFSVERPDGSNFTLKIRSTKLEDSAMYFCASLSGGVSYSEQFFGPGTRLTVL.

This clonotype occurred many times. Here the CDR3 reads CASSLGPSGSYEQYF. The CDR3 DNA reads TGTGCCAGCAGCTTGGGACCCAGCGGATCCTACGAGCAGTACTTC. The rearrangement joins TRBV5-6 to TRBJ2-7; D possibly corresponds to TRBD2 (5 bases). The length of the CDR3 is 15 residues. Deletions cut 0 bases from V and 1 base from J, with 11 bases between. The germline CDR1 and CDR2 sequences are SGHDT and YYEEEE.